The T cell receptor beta chain under discussion was sequenced for a study of blood T cells in healthy people across ages (dated by TCRdb to the mid-2010s). General notes on the study: Template switching captured roughly one uniquely barcoded TCR beta cDNA molecule per two T cells in model experiments. To avoid experimental bias, donors of different ages were spread randomly across the sequencing lanes. Using deep sequencing normalized with unique cDNA molecular identifiers, the study measured how TCR beta repertoire diversity changes with age. Donors were grouped into four age groups: young (average 16 years), middle-aged (about 38), aged (around 60) and long-lived (around 82). The study analyzed two additional independent replicas of 1 million unique cDNA reads from the same blood draw for two donors, one aged 18 to 30 and one aged 80 or older. Points the paper makes about the study in general: Since profiling was done on bulk unsorted PBMCs, naive and antigen-experienced compartments could not be conclusively compared. Estimates of total diversity from one million sequenced T cells were regarded as lower bounds and underestimates. As age increased, observed TCR beta diversity per million T cells dropped in a roughly linear way, and a significant reduction was already evident by age 40. Donor CMV infection status was unknown, potentially confounding age-related changes in expanded clonotypes. The percentage of naive T cells measured by flow cytometry correlated strongly with observed TCR beta diversity. Compared with the aged group, the long-lived group had more naive CD4+ T cells, fewer expanded clones and increased TCR diversity, a pattern suggesting age selection.

Donors were under 40 systemically healthy Caucasian individuals from Russia aged about 6 to 100 years. Each donor gave around 9.9 milliliters of peripheral blood, collected into EDTA-treated Vacutainer tubes. Ficoll-Paque density-gradient centrifugation was used to isolate PBMCs, with at least 7 million per sample. Total RNA was extracted from PBMCs with Trizol reagent, with at least 6 micrograms obtained per sample. For every donor, flow cytometry on a PBMC aliquot measured the percentage of naive CD45RAhigh/CD27high T cells. The CDR3 goes from the cysteine to the phenylalanine over 15 residues. Left in the record is the CDR3 DNA by itself, 45 bases read in frame from the first base. As encoded in the germline V gene, CDR1 is MGHRA while CDR2 is YSYEKL. Receptor amplification or capture employed 5' RACE. The listed sequencing device is Illumina HiSeq 2500. A second about 7 to 11 cycle PCR used a sample-barcoded 5' primer and a J-beta primer mix. A unique molecular identifier was introduced onto each TCR beta cDNA molecule by a template-switch 5' adaptor carrying 12 random nucleotides. Each sample yielded at least 2.5 million CDR3-containing paired-end reads. All of the RNA was converted into first-strand cDNA using the Mint cDNA synthesis kit, with a TRBC-specific oligonucleotide serving as the primer. Following uracil-DNA glycosylase treatment, all cDNA underwent a first 18-cycle PCR with the universal primers M1SS and BC2_uni_R. Under the source paper's analysis protocol: Each sample was normalized by randomly selecting 1 million high-quality reads, each carrying a distinct molecular identifier. Instead of being binned into consensus sequences, reads with shared molecular identifiers were discarded. MiTCR, set to a Q25 quality threshold and the strictest error-elimination algorithm, was used for CDR3 identification, clonotype clustering and error correction. Lower-bound total TCR beta diversity was estimated with a nonparametric unseen species model using Euler transformation. TCRdb reprocessed the public reads (quality trimming at Q25 with fastp, clone calling with MiXCR) and kept in-frame beta chains. Rows with one shared CDR3 protein collapse into an entry with the most common genes and DNA. The V and J calls, along with clone size, are taken from TCRdb and not from the paper's own processing. The sample includes over 600,000 distinct CDR3 sequences, with 46% observed a single time. The ten largest clones represent around 18% of the sample.

Points on this clonotype: It lacks a known antigen. Base qualities are missing; no much larger clone stands one base away.

The clonotype comes from a man older than 75 in good health. The sequenced sample consisted of blood. The rearrangement joined TRBV4-1 to TRBJ2-1; a tentative D call is TRBD2 (6 bases match). The J call is in doubt because the DNA end fits TRBJ2-7 better. The CDR3 region: CASSQGGGAYNEQYF. The nucleotides read TGCGCCAGCAGCCAAGGAGGCGGGGCTTACAATGAGCAGTACTTC.